The present entry profiles one T cell receptor beta chain with its context. Its antigen remains unknown. The germline CDR1 and CDR2 sequences are MGHRA and YSYEKL. The V end lost 1 base, the J end lost 5 bases, and 9 bases lay between the germline ends. CDR3 length: 14 residues. Assay used: immunoSEQ multiplex PCR; TCRdb lists only in-frame clones, some missing. This table holds about 68,000 clones, approximately 83% found once. The data stem from a study of OX40 agonist ivuxolimab in advanced cancers. Study-wide context: Patients were dosed intravenously with ivuxolimab at 0.01 to 10 mg/kg every 2 weeks. General study results and limits: Expanded clones belonging to CD8+ T cells outnumbered, on average, those of CD4+.

The sequence was obtained from an adult with an advanced solid tumor such as melanoma, head and neck, liver or kidney cancer. Sequenced material: CD4+ or CD8+ T cells sorted from blood, taken in a trial of the OX40 agonist ivuxolimab. The chain has TRBV4-1 and TRBJ1-5; no clear D. CDR3 amino acids: CASSQGTNDQPQHF. The CDR3 coding sequence is TGCGCCAGCAGCCAAGGGACTAACGATCAGCCCCAGCATTTT.